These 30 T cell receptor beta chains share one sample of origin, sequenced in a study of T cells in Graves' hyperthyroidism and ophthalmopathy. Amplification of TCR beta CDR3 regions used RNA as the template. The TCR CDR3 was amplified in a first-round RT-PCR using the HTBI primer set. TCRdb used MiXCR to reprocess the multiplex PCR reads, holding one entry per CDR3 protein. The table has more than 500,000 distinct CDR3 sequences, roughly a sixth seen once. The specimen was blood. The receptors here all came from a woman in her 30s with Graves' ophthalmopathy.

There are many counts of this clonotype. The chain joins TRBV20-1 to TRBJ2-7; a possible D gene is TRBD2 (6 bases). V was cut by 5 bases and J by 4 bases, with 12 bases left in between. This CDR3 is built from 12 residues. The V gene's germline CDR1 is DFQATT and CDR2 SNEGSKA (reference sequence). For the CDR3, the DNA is TGCAGTGCTCGGGGTGGGACTTACGAGCAGTACTTC. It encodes CSARGGTYEQYF.

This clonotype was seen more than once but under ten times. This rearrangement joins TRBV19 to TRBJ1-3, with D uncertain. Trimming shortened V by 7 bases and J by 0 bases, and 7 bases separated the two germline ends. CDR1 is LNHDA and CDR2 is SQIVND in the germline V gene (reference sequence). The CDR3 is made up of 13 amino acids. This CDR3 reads CASTQYSGNTIYF. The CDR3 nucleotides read TGTGCCAGTACACAATACTCTGGAAACACCATATATTTT. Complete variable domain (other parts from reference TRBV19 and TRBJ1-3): DGGITQSPKYLFRKEGQNVTLSCEQNLNHDAMYWYRQDPGQGLRLIYYSQIVNDFQKGDIAEGYSVSREKKESFPLTVTSAQKNPTAFYLCASTQYSGNTIYFGEGSWLTVV.

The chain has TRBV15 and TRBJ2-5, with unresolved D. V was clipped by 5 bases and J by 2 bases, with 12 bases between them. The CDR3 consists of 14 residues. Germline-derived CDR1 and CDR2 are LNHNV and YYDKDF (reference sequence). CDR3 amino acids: CATSAYSTQETQYF. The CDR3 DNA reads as TGTGCCACCAGCGCCTACAGTACTCAAGAGACCCAGTACTTC.

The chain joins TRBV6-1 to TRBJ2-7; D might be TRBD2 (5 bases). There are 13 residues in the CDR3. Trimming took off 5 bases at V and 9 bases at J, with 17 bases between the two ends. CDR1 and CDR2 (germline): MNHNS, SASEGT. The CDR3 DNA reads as TGTGCCAGCAGTCAAGGACTGTTTGACGGGCAGTACTTC. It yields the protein CASSQGLFDGQYF.

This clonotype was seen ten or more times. The CDR3 nucleotides read TGCGCCAGCAGCTTTGGGACAGGGCTCCCTGACGAGCAGTACTTC. Its protein is CASSFGTGLPDEQYF. The chain recombines TRBV5-1 with TRBJ2-7; 9 positions agree with TRBD1. Trimming at V came to 2 bases and at J to 5 bases, leaving 8 bases not matched to a gene. CDR1 and CDR2 (germline): SGHRS, YFSETQ. The CDR3 has 15 amino acids.

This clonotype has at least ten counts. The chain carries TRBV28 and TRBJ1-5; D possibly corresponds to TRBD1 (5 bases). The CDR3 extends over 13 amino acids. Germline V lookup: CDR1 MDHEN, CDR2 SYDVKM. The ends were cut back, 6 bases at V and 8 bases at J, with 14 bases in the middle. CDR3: CASSNDRTKPQHF. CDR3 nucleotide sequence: TGTGCCAGCAGCAATGACAGAACGAAGCCCCAGCATTTT. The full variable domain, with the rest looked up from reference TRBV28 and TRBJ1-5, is DVKVTQSSRYLVKRTGEKVFLECVQDMDHENMFWYRQDPGLGLRLIYFSYDVKMKEKGDIPEGYSVSREKKERFSLILESASTNQTSMYLCASSNDRTKPQHFGDGTRLSIL.

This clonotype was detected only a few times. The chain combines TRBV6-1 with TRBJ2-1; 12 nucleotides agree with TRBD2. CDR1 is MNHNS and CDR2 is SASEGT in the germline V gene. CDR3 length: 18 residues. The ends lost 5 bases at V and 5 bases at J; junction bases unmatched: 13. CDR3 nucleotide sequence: TGTGCCAGCAGTTTTCCCGGGACTAGCGGGCTGGGCGACAATGAGCAGTTCTTC. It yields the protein CASSFPGTSGLGDNEQFF.

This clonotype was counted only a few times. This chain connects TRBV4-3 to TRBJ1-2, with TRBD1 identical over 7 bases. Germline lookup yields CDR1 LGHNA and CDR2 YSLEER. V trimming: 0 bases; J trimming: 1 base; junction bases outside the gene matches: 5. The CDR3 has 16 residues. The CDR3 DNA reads TGCGCCAGCAGCCAAGATCGGGACAGTCTTAACTATGGCTACACCTTC. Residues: CASSQDRDSLNYGYTF.

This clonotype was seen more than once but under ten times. CDR3 amino acids: CASRHDRGYEQYF. The CDR3 region has the DNA TGTGCCAGCAGACACGACAGGGGGTACGAGCAGTACTTC. This chain connects TRBV14 to TRBJ2-7, with 9 bases matching TRBD1. This CDR3 is built from 13 residues. J was trimmed by 4 bases and V by 6 bases; bases with no gene match: 4. Germline V lookup: CDR1 SGHDN, CDR2 FVKESK.

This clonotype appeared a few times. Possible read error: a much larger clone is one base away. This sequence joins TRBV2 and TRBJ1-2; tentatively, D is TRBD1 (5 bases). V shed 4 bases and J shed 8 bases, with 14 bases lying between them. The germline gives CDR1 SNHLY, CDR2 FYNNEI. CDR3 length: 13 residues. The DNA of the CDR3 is TGTGCCAGCAGTGGAGCGCTTAGGGGAGGCTACACCTTC. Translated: CASSGALRGGYTF.

CDR3 in amino acids: CSAPDRGREDTQYF. The CDR3, as DNA: TGCAGTGCACCGGACAGGGGGCGGGAGGATACGCAGTATTTT. The chain employs TRBV20-1 and TRBJ2-3; 11 bases agree with TRBD1. CDR1 is DFQATT and CDR2 is SNEGSKA in the germline V gene (reference sequence). The ends lost 6 bases at V and 6 bases at J; junction bases unmatched: 8. The CDR3 has 14 residues.

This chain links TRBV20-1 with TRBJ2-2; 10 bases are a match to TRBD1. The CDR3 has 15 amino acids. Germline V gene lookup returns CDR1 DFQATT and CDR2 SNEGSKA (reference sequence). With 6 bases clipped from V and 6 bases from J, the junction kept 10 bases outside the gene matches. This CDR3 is CSAERQGAFPGELFF. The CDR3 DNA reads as TGCAGTGCAGAACGACAGGGGGCGTTTCCCGGGGAGCTGTTTTTT.

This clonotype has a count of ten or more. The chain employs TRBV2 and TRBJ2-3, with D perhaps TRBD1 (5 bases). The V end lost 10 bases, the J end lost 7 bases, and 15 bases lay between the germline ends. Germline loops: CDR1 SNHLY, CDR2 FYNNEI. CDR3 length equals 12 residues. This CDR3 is CATSPDRNTQYF. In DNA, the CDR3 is TGTGCCACCAGCCCTGACAGAAATACGCAGTATTTT.

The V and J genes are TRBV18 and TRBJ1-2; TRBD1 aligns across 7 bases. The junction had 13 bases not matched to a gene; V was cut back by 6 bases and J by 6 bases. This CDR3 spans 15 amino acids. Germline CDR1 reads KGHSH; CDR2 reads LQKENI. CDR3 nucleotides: TGTGCCAGCTCCCCAGGGGGGTCCCGAAGGGATGGCTACACCTTC. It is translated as CASSPGGSRRDGYTF.

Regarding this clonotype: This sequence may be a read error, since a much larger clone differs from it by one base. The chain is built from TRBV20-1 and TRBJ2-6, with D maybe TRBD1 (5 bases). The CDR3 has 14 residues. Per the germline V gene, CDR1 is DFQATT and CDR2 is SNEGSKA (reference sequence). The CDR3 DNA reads TGCAGTGCTAGACCCACTTCTGGGGCCAACGTCCTGATTTTC. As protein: CSARPTSGANVLIF.

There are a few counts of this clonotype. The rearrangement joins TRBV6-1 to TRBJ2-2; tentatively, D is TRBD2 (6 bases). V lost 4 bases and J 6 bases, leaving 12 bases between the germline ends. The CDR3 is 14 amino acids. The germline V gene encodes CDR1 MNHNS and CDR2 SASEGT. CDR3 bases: TGTGCCAGCAGTGGAACGGGAGTCCCCGGGGAGCTGTTTTTT. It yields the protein CASSGTGVPGELFF.

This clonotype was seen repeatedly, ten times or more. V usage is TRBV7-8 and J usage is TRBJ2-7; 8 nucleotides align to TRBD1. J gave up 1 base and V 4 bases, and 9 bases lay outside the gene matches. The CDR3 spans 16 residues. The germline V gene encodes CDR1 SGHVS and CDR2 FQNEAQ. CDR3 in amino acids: CASSSSPGTGSYEQYF. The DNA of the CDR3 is TGTGCCAGCAGCTCTTCCCCCGGGACAGGTTCCTACGAGCAGTACTTC.

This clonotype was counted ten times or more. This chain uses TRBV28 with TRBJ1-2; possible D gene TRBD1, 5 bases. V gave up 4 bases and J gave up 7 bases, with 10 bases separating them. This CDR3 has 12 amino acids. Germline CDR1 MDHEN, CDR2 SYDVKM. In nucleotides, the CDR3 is TGTGCCAGCAGTTGGGGGTCCGGTGGCTACACCTTC. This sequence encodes CASSWGSGGYTF.

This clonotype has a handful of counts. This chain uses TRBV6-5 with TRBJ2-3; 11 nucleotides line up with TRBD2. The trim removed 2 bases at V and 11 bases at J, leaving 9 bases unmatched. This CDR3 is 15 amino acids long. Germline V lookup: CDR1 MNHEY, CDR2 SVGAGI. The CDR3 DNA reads TGTGCCAGCAGTTACGAGACTAGCGGGACCCGATGGCAGTATTTT. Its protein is CASSYETSGTRWQYF.

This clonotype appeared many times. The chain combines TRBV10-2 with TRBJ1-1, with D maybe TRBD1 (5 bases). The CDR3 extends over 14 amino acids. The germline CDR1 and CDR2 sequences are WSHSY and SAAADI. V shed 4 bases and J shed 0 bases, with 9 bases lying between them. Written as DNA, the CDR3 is TGCGCCAGCAGTGGACAGCCGATGAACACTGAAGCTTTCTTT. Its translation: CASSGQPMNTEAFF.

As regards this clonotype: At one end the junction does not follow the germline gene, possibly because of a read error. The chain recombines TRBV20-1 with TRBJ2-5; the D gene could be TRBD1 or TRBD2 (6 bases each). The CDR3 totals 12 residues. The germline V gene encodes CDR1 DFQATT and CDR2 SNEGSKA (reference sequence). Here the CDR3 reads CSAKGGGETQHF. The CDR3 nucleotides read TGCAGTGCCAAGGGGGGAGGAGAGACCCAGCACTTC.

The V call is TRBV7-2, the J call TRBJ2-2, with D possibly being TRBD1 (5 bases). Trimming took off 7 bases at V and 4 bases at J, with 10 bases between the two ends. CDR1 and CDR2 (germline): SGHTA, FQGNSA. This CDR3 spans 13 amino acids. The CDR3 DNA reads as TGTGCCAGCAATCAGGGAAGCACCGGGGAGCTGTTTTTT. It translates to CASNQGSTGELFF.

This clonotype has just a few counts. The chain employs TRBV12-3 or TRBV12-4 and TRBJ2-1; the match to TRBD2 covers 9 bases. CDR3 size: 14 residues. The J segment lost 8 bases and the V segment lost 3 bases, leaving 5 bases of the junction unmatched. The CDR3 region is CASSLREGLDEQFF. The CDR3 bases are TGTGCCAGCAGTTTGCGGGAGGGCCTCGATGAGCAGTTCTTC.

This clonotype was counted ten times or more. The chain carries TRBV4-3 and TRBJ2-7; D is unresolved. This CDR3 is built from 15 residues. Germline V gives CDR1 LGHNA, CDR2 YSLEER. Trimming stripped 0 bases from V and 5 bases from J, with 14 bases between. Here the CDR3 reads CASSQEVRLEDEQYF. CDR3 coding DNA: TGCGCCAGCAGCCAAGAAGTGAGGTTAGAGGACGAGCAGTACTTC.

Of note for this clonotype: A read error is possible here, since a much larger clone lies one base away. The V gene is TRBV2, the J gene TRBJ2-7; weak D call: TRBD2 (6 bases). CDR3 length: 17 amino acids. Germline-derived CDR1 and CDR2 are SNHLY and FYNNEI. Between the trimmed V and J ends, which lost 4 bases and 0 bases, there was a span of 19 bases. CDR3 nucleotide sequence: TGTGCCAGCAGTGGAAGAGTGGGGACTTTCAGCTCCTACGAGCAGTACTTC. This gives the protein CASSGRVGTFSSYEQYF.

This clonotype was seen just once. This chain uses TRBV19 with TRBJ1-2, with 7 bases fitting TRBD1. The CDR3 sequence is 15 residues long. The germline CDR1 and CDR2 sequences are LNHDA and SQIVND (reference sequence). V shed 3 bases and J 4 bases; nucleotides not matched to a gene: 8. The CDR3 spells CASSIPDRDLYGYTF. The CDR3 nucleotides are TGTGCCAGTAGTATCCCCGACAGGGACCTCTATGGCTACACCTTC.

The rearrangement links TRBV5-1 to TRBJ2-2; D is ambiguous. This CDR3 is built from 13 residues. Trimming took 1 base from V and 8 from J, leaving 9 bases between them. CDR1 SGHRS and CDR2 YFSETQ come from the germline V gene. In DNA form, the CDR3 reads TGCGCCAGCAGCTTGACTGGGGTAGGGGAGCTGTTTTTT. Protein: CASSLTGVGELFF.

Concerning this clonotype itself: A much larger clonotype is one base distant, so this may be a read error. As DNA, the CDR3 is TGTGCCAGCACCCCCGACAGGGGATACCGCAGTGAGCAGTTCTTC. Translation gives CASTPDRGYRSEQFF. This rearrangement joins TRBV28 to TRBJ2-1; 8 nucleotides agree with TRBD1. J lost 9 bases, V lost 7 bases, and 14 bases had no gene match. The germline V gene has CDR1 MDHEN and CDR2 SYDVKM. The CDR3 spans 15 residues.

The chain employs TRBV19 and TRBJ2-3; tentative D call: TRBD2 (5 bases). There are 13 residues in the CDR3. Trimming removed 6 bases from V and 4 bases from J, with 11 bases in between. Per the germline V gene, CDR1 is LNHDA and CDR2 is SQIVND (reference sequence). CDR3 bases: TGTGCCAGTAGAGTCGAGGGAGCAGATACGCAGTATTTT. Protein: CASRVEGADTQYF.

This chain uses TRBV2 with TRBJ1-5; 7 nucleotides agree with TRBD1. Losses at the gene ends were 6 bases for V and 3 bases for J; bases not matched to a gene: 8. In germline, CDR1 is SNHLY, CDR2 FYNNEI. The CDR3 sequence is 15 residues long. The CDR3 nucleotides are TGTGCCAGCAGCTCTGACAGGGTTAACAATCAGCCCCAGCATTTT. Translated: CASSSDRVNNQPQHF.